Given below is one TCR beta chain in context. Its specificity is not known. The germline V and J ends were trimmed by 2 bases and 5 bases, with 11 bases remaining between them. The CDR3 totals 13 residues. Germline V gene data show CDR1 as SGHRS and CDR2 as YFSETQ. The sample belongs to a study of T cells in Graves' hyperthyroidism and ophthalmopathy. Study-wide context: Peripheral blood was secured at the point of initial diagnosis, before any treatment. Broader study findings: Blood also contained most expanded thyroid clonotypes above 0.001.

Template material for amplifying TCR beta CDR3 regions consisted of RNA transcripts. First-round RT-PCR with HTBI primers amplified the TCR CDR3 region. TCRdb re-called the multiplex PCR reads with MiXCR, one entry per CDR3 protein. The data show 560,000 or so distinct CDR3 sequences, with 15% to 20% seen just once and 45% to 50% held by the top ten. The chain links TRBV5-1 to TRBJ2-7; tentatively, D is TRBD1 or TRBD2 (5 bases each). The sequencing input was blood. The receptor was isolated from a man in his forties or fifties with Graves' ophthalmopathy. CDR3 in amino acids: CASSLPGLNEQYF. The CDR3 bases are TGCGCCAGCAGCTTACCGGGGCTGAACGAGCAGTACTTC.